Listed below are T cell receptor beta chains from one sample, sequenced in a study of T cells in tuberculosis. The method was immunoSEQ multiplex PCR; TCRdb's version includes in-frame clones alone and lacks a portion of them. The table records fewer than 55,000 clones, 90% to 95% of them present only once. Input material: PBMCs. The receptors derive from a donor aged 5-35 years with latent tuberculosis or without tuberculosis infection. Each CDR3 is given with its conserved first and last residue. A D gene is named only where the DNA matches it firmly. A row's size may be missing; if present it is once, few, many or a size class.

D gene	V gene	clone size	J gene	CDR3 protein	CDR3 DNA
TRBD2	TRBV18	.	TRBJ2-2	CASSLWTSAGTGELFF	TGTGCCAGCTCATTATGGACTAGCGCTGGCACCGGGGAGCTGTTTTTT
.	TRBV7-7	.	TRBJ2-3	CASSPGLSTDTQYF	TGTGCCAGCAGCCCAGGGTTAAGCACAGATACGCAGTATTTT
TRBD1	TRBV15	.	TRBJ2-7	CATSRGGQGYEQYF	TGTGCCACCAGCAGAGGGGGACAGGGCTACGAGCAGTACTTC
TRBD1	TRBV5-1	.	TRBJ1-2	CASSPSFDRGEGYTF	TGCGCCAGCAGCCCAAGCTTCGACAGGGGGGAAGGCTACACCTTC
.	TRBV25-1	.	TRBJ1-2	CASSESQNPNYGYTF	TGTGCCAGCAGTGAATCACAAAACCCTAACTATGGCTACACCTTC
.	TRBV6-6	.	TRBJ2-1	CASSTGSEQFF	TGTGCCAGCAGTACAGGGAGTGAGCAGTTCTTC
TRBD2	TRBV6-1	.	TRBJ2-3	CAISREVDSTDTQYF	TGTGCCATCTCACGGGAGGTGGATAGCACAGATACGCAGTATTTT
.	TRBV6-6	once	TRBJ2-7	CASSYGLPAGQYF	TGTGCCAGCAGTTACGGGCTGCCTGCAGGGCAGTACTTC
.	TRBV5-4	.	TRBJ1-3	CASSFGGAGNTIYF	TGTGCCAGCAGCTTTGGGGGGGCTGGAAACACCATATATTTT
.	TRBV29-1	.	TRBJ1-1	CSVARTAENTEAFF	TGCAGCGTTGCGAGGACAGCGGAGAACACTGAAGCTTTCTTT
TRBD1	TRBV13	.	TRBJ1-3	CASSSTGVPVDGNTIYF	TGTGCCAGCAGTTCCACAGGGGTCCCCGTAGACGGAAACACCATATATTTT
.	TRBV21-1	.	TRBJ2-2	CAGELAGALTGELFF	TGTGCCGGCGAACTAGCGGGGGCACTCACCGGGGAGCTGTTTTTT
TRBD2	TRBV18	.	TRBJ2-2	CASSPPSLAGASGELFF	TGTGCCAGCTCACCACCTTCACTAGCGGGGGCGAGCGGGGAGCTGTTTTTT
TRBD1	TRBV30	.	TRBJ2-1	CAWGQGISYNEQFF	TGTGCCTGGGGACAGGGGATCTCCTACAATGAGCAGTTCTTC
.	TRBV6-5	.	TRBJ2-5	CASNRYQETQYF	TGTGCCAGCAACAGGTACCAAGAGACCCAGTACTTC
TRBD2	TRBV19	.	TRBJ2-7	CASSIGLAGPIEQYF	TGTGCCAGTAGTATTGGACTAGCGGGTCCCATTGAGCAGTACTTC
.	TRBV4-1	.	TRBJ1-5	CASSQYGDTGPSYSNQPQHF	TGCGCCAGCAGCCAATACGGGGACACGGGTCCCTCATATAGCAATCAGCCCCAGCATTTT
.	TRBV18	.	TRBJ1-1	CASSPPGGTEAFF	TGTGCCAGCTCACCGCCGGGGGGAACTGAAGCTTTCTTT
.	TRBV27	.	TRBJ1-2	CASSFPVGYTF	TGTGCCAGCAGTTTCCCAGTCGGCTACACCTTC
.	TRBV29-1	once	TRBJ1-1	CSVQASNTEAFF	TGCAGCGTCCAAGCCTCGAACACTGAAGCTTTCTTT
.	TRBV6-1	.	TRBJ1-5	CASTPSTGNYQPQHF	TGTGCCAGCACCCCTTCCACAGGGAACTATCAGCCCCAGCATTTT
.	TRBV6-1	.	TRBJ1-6	CASSEASPGDSPLHF	TGTGCCAGCAGTGAAGCGTCCCCAGGGGATTCACCCCTCCACTTT
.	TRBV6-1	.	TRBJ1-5	CASSERGYQPQHF	TGTGCCAGCAGTGAAAGAGGTTACCAGCCCCAGCATTTT
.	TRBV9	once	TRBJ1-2	CASSVFNRANYGYTF	TGTGCCAGCAGCGTATTTAACAGAGCTAACTATGGCTACACCTTC
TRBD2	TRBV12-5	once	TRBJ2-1	CASGLVRTSGSVYNEQFF	TGTGCTAGTGGTTTGGTACGGACTAGCGGGAGTGTGTACAATGAGCAGTTCTTC
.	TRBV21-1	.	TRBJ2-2	CASSKPGGASFANTGELFF	TGTGCCAGCAGCAAACCCGGGGGGGCCTCGTTCGCGAACACCGGGGAGCTGTTTTTT
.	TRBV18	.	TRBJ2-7	CASSPRGDGEQYF	TGTGCCAGCTCACCACGGGGGGACGGCGAGCAGTACTTC
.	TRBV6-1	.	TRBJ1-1	CADSENTEAFF	TGTGCCGACTCGGAAAACACTGAAGCTTTCTTT
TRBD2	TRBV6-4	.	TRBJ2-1	CASSIVAGTGNEQFF	TGTGCCAGCAGTATAGTAGCGGGGACTGGGAATGAGCAGTTCTTC
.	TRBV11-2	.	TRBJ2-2	CASSLPGAGELFF	TGTGCCAGCAGCCTCCCCGGTGCCGGGGAGCTGTTTTTT
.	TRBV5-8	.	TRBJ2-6	CASSPGAGQGRANVLTF	TGTGCCAGCAGCCCGGGAGCTGGGCAAGGTAGGGCCAACGTCCTGACTTTC
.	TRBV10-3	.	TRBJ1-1	CAISGNSRGTEAFF	TGTGCCATCAGTGGTAACAGCCGGGGGACTGAAGCTTTCTTT
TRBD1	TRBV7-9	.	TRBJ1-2	CASSSGQGLGYTF	TGTGCCAGCAGCTCGGGACAGGGTTTGGGCTACACCTTC
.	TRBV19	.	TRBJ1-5	CASSVGKGQPQHF	TGTGCCAGTAGTGTCGGGAAAGGCCAGCCCCAGCATTTT
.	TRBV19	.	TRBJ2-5	CASSARLSQETQYF	TGTGCCAGTAGTGCCCGACTAAGCCAAGAGACCCAGTACTTC
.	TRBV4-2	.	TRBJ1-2	CASSQERTRGYTF	TGTGCCAGCAGCCAAGAACGCACGCGTGGCTACACCTTC
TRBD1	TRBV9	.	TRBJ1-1	CASSVPQGAYTEAFF	TGTGCCAGCAGCGTTCCACAGGGGGCCTACACTGAAGCTTTCTTT
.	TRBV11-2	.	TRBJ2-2	CASSLDTNTGELFF	TGTGCCAGCAGCCTGGACACAAACACCGGGGAGCTGTTTTTT
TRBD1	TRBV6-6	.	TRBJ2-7	CASRVGQGAYEQYF	TGTGCCAGCAGGGTGGGACAGGGGGCTTACGAGCAGTACTTC